A selection of T cell receptor beta chains follows, all from one sample in a study of blood T cell repertoires in COVID-19. TCRdb's copy holds only in-frame clones and misses some; the assay was immunoSEQ multiplex PCR. Of about 170,000 clones listed, around 89% are singletons. Sequencing was done on a sample of PBMCs or T cells enriched from blood (not recorded which). The source is a woman under 30 who had recovered from COVID-19. CDR3s include the opening cysteine and the closing phenylalanine or tryptophan. Each record gives: J gene, CDR3 length, D gene, V gene, clone size, CDR3 DNA, CDR3 protein. The D gene is left open where the match is weak. Rows may omit the clone size; those that give it use once, few, many or a size class.

>TRBJ2-1|16|TRBD1|TRBV14|.
TGTGCCAGCAGCCGATACTCCGGGACAGGGCTCGATGAGCAGTTCTTC
CASSRYSGTGLDEQFF
>TRBJ1-5|15|.|TRBV2|.
TGTGCCAGCAGGCTCGAAGAAAGCGGCAATCAGCCCCAGCATTTT
CASRLEESGNQPQHF
>TRBJ1-4|14|.|TRBV5-6|.
TGTGCCAGCAGCCCGACACCAACTAATGAAAAACTGTTTTTT
CASSPTPTNEKLFF
>TRBJ2-5|15|TRBD2|TRBV7-9|many
TGTGCCAGCAGCCTCGGGACTAGCGGGTGGGAGACCCAGTACTTC
CASSLGTSGWETQYF
>TRBJ2-1|19|TRBD2|TRBV5-1|.
TGCGCCAGCAGCTCGGGAATGTGGGGTAGCGGGAGCTCCTACAATGAGCAGTTCTTC
CASSSGMWGSGSSYNEQFF
>TRBJ2-7|13|.|TRBV11-1|.
TGTGCCAGCAGCTTACGCAGTGACTCCGAGCAGTACTTC
CASSLRSDSEQYF
>TRBJ2-6|14|.|TRBV4-3|.
TGCGCCAGCAGCCAAGTCTTGCGTTCCAACGTCCTGACTTTC
CASSQVLRSNVLTF
>TRBJ1-2|16|.|TRBV3-1/TRBV3-2|.
TGTGCCAGCAGCCAAGGCGTGGTAGGCTCCCCAGCGGGCTACACCTTC
CASSQGVVGSPAGYTF
>TRBJ2-2|16|.|TRBV7-2|.
TGTGCCAGCAGCTTAGTTGCCAGGGGGGCTACCGGGGAGCTGTTTTTT
CASSLVARGATGELFF
>TRBJ1-4|14|.|TRBV10-3|.
TGTGCCATCAGCCTGACAGCAACTAATGAAAAACTGTTTTTT
CAISLTATNEKLFF
>TRBJ2-7|14|.|TRBV20-1|.
TGCAGTGCTAGTATCGGGAGTGGGGTCTACGAGCAGTACTTC
CSASIGSGVYEQYF
>TRBJ2-1|16|TRBD2|TRBV4-3|.
TGCGCCAGCAGCCAAACGGAGGGACTAGGCTGGAATGAGCAGTTCTTC
CASSQTEGLGWNEQFF
>TRBJ2-2|13|.|TRBV9|once
TGTGCCAGTACGCGGGAGAACACCGGGGAGCTGTTTTTT
CASTRENTGELFF
>TRBJ1-2|12|.|TRBV7-9|.
TGTGCCAGCAGCTTAGGGGAGGATGGCTACACCTTC
CASSLGEDGYTF
>TRBJ2-1|14|TRBD2|TRBV9|.
TGTGCCAGCAGCCAAGGACTAGGATCCAGCGAGCAGTTCTTC
CASSQGLGSSEQFF
>TRBJ2-1|15|.|TRBV3-1/TRBV3-2|.
TGTGCCAGCAACCAAGCCGGACTACCCGTCAATGAGCAGTTCTTC
CASNQAGLPVNEQFF
>TRBJ2-1|18|.|TRBV28|.
TGTGCCAGCAGAGCCGAGGTTAGCGGGACAGTTTGGGTCGATGAGCAGTTCTTC
CASRAEVSGTVWVDEQFF
>TRBJ1-2|13|.|TRBV5-1|.
TGCGCCAGCAGCTTGCCTCCGGACTATGGCTACACCTTC
CASSLPPDYGYTF
>TRBJ2-7|19|.|TRBV21-1|.
TGTGCCAGCAGCAAAGAGGAAGCGGGGGCTAGCGGGAGTGTGTACGAGCAGTACTTC
CASSKEEAGASGSVYEQYF
>TRBJ2-1|15|.|TRBV3-1/TRBV3-2|.
TGTGCCAGCAGCCAATCCCCGGAGTCCTACAATGAGCAGTTCTTC
CASSQSPESYNEQFF
>TRBJ2-5|13|.|TRBV28|.
TGTGCCAGCAGCTACCAGGGGCTAGAGACCCAGTACTTC
CASSYQGLETQYF
>TRBJ2-7|15|TRBD2|TRBV7-9|.
TGTGCCAGCAGCCCGATAGCGGGAGGACTCTACGAGCAGTACTTC
CASSPIAGGLYEQYF
>TRBJ2-5|15|TRBD1|TRBV4-1|.
TGCGCCAGCAGCCATCGACAGGGGGGGCAAGAGACCCAGTACTTC
CASSHRQGGQETQYF
>TRBJ2-1|15|.|TRBV4-1|.
TGCGCCAGCAGCCCGGCGGTAAGCTCCTACAATGAGCAGTTCTTC
CASSPAVSSYNEQFF
>TRBJ2-2|15|TRBD1|TRBV14|.
TGTGCCAGCAGCCGCAGGGGGCGCGACCCCGGGGAGCTGTTTTTT
CASSRRGRDPGELFF
>TRBJ2-5|14|TRBD1|TRBV7-9|.
TGTGCCAGCAGCTCTGGGACAGGGGGGGAGACCCAGTACTTC
CASSSGTGGETQYF
>TRBJ1-6|13|.|TRBV5-6|.
TGTGCCAGCAGCTCCCCAGGGGCAGAACCCCTCCACTTT
CASSSPGAEPLHF
>TRBJ2-2|16|TRBD2|TRBV27|.
TGTGCCAGCAGTTTCCCAAGCGGGAAGAACACCGGGGAGCTGTTTTTT
CASSFPSGKNTGELFF
>TRBJ2-6|14|.|TRBV11-3|.
TGTGCCAGCAGCTACAGTGGTGGGGCCAACGTCCTGACTTTC
CASSYSGGANVLTF
>TRBJ1-3|13|.|TRBV10-3|few
TGTGCCATCACGGAGGCCTCTGGAAACACCATATATTTT
CAITEASGNTIYF
>TRBJ1-6|15|TRBD1|TRBV5-4|few
TGTGCCAGCAGCCAGGGGACAGGGAGGGATTCACCCCTCCACTTT
CASSQGTGRDSPLHF
>TRBJ2-1|12|.|TRBV5-1|.
TGCGCCAGCAGCCTCCGAGAAAATGAGCAGTTCTTC
CASSLRENEQFF
>TRBJ2-1|18|TRBD1|TRBV4-1|.
TGCGCCAGCAGCCAAGGATCCCTGCTAGGGGGCCCGGGGAGTGAGCAGTTCTTC
CASSQGSLLGGPGSEQFF
>TRBJ2-7|17|.|TRBV21-1|.
TGTGCCAGCAGCACCCTTAGGGGAGGACAGGGTTGGGACGAGCAGTACTTC
CASSTLRGGQGWDEQYF
>TRBJ1-2|14|.|TRBV30|.
TGTGCCTGGAGTGTTTGGTCGGCGGGGGATGGCTACACCTTC
CAWSVWSAGDGYTF
>TRBJ1-1|15|.|TRBV28|.
TGTGCCAGCAGCGAATCAGTCCAGGGAAGGTCCGAAGCTTTCTTT
CASSESVQGRSEAFF
>TRBJ2-7|14|.|TRBV27|.
TGTGCCAGCAGTTCTTTTGGGACTTCGGTGGAGCAGTACTTC
CASSSFGTSVEQYF
>TRBJ2-7|13|.|TRBV6-5|.
TGTGCCAGCAGTCAGACTTGGTTGTACGAGCAGTACTTC
CASSQTWLYEQYF
>TRBJ1-4|14|TRBD1|TRBV10-2|.
TGCGCCAGCAGGAAGACAGGGCTTAATGAAAAACTGTTTTTT
CASRKTGLNEKLFF
>TRBJ2-1|15|.|TRBV9|.
TGTGCCAGCAGCGTAGTGGCTAGCGACTACAATGAGCAGTTCTTC
CASSVVASDYNEQFF
>TRBJ2-1|12|.|TRBV12-3/TRBV12-4|.
TGTGCCAGCACCCGGACTAATCATGAGCAGTTCTTC
CASTRTNHEQFF
>TRBJ2-7|15|TRBD2|TRBV5-4|.
TGTGCCAGCAGCTTGCGCGCTAGCGGGACTTACGAGCAGTACTTC
CASSLRASGTYEQYF
>TRBJ2-5|14|TRBD1|TRBV6-4|.
TGTGCCAGCAGCGGAAATGACAGGGGCGAGACCCAGTACTTC
CASSGNDRGETQYF